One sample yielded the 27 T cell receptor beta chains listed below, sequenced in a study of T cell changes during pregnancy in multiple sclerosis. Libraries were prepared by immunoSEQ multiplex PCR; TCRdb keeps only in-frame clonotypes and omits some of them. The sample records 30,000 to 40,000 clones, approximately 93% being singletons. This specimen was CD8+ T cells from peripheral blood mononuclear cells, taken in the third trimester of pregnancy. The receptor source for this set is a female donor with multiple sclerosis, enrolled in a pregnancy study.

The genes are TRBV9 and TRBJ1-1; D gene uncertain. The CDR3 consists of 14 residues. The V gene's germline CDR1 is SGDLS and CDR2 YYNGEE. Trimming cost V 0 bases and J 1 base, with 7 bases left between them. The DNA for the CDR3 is TGTGCCAGCAGCGTAGATGGAGGGAACACTGAAGCTTTCTTT. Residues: CASSVDGGNTEAFF.

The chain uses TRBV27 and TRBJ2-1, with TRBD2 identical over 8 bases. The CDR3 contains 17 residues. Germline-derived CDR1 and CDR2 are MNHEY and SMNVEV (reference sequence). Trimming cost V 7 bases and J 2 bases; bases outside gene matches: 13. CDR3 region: CASMAWTSSPTYNEQFF. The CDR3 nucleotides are TGTGCCAGCATGGCCTGGACTAGCTCCCCTACCTACAATGAGCAGTTCTTC.

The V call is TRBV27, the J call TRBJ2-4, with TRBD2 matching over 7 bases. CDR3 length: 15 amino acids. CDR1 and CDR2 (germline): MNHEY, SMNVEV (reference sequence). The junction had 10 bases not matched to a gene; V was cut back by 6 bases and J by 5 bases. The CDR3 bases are TGTGCCAGCAGACCCCCAGTACGGGGGGAAAACATTCAGTACTTC. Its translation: CASRPPVRGENIQYF.

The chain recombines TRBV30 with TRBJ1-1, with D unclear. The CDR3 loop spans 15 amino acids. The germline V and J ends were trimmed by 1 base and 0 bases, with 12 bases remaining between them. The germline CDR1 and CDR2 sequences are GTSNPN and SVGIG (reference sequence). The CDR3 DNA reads TGTGCCTGGAGTGGTGTGGGCACAATGAACACTGAAGCTTTCTTT. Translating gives CAWSGVGTMNTEAFF.

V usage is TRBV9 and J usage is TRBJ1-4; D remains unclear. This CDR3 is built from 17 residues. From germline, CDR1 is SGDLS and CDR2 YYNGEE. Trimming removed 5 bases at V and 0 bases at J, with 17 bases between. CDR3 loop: CASRAGWFPTTNEKLFF. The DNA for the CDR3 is TGTGCCAGCAGGGCGGGTTGGTTTCCCACAACTAATGAAAAACTGTTTTTT.

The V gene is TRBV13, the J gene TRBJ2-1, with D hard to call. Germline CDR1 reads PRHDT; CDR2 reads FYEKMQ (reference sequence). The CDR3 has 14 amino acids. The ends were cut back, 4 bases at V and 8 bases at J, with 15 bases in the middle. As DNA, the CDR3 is TGTGCCAGCAGCTCGGTGGTTGAGGAAGATGAGCAGTTCTTC. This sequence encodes CASSSVVEEDEQFF.

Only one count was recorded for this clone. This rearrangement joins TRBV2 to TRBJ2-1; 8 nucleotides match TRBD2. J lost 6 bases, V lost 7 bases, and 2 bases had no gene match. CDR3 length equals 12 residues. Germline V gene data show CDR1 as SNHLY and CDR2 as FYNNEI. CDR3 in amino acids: CASMAGGNEQFF. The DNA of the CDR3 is TGTGCCAGCATGGCGGGGGGCAATGAGCAGTTCTTC.

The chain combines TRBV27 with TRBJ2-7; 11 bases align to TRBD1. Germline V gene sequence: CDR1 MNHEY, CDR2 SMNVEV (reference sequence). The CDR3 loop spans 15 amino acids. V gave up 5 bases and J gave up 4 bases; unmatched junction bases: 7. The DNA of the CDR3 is TGTGCCAGCAGTCCCGGGACAGGGGGTGGATACGAGCAGTACTTC. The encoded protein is CASSPGTGGGYEQYF.

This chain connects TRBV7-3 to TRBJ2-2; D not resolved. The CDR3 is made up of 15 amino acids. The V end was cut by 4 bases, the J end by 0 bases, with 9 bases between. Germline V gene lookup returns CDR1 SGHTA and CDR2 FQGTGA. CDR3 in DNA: TGTGCCAGCAGCTCCCTTTCCCCGAACACCGGGGAGCTGTTTTTT. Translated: CASSSLSPNTGELFF.

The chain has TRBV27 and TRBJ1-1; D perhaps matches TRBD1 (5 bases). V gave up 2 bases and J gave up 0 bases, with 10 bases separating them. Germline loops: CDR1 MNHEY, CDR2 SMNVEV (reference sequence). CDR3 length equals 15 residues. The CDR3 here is CASSLQGIVNTEAFF. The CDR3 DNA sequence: TGTGCCAGCAGTTTACAGGGAATCGTGAACACTGAAGCTTTCTTT.

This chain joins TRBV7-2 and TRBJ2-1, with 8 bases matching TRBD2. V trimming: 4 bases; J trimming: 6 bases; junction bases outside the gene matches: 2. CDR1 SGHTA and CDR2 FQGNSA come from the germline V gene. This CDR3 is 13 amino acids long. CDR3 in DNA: TGTGCCAGCAGCTACGGGGGGGTCAATGAGCAGTTCTTC. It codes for CASSYGGVNEQFF.

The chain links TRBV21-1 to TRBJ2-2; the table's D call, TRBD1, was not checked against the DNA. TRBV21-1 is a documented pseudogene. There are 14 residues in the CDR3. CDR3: CASSKGQNTGELFF. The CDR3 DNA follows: TGTGCCAGCAGCAAAGGTCAAAACACCGGGGAGCTGTTTTTT.

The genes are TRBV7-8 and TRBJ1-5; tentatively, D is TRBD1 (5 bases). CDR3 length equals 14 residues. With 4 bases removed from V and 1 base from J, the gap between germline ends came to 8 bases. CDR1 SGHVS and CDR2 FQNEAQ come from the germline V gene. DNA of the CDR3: TGTGCCAGCAGCTGGTCAGGGAGCAATCAGCCCCAGCATTTT. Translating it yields CASSWSGSNQPQHF. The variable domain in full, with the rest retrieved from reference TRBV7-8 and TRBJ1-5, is GAGVSQSPRYKVAKRGQDVALRCDPISGHVSLFWYQQALGQGPEFLTYFQNEAQLDKSGLPSDRFFAERPEGSVSTLKIQRTQQEDSAVYLCASSWSGSNQPQHFGDGTRLSIL.

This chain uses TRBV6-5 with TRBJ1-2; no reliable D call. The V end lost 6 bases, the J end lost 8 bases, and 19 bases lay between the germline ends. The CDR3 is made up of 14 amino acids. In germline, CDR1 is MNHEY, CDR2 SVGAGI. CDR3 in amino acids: CASSQSGESLGYTF. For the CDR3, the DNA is TGTGCCAGCAGCCAAAGTGGGGAGTCATTGGGCTACACCTTC.

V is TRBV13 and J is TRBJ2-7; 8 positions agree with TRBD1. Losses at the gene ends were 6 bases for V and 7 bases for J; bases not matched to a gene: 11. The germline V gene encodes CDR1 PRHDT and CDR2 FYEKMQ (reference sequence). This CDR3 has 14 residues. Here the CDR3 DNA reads TGTGCCAGCAGTCTCGGGACAGGACTAAGAGAGCAGTACTTC. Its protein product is CASSLGTGLREQYF.

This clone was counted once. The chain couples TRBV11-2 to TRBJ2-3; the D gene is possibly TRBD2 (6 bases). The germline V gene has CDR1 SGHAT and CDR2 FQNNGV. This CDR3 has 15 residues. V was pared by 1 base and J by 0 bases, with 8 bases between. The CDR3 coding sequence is TGTGCCAGCAGCTTAGCGGGGGAAAGCACAGATACGCAGTATTTT. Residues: CASSLAGESTDTQYF.

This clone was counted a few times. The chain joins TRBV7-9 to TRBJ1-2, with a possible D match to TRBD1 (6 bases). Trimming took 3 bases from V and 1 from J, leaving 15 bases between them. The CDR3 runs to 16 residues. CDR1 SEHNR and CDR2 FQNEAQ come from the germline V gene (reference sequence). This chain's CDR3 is CASSFYGDTLNYGYTF. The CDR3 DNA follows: TGTGCCAGCAGCTTCTATGGGGACACTCTTAACTATGGCTACACCTTC.

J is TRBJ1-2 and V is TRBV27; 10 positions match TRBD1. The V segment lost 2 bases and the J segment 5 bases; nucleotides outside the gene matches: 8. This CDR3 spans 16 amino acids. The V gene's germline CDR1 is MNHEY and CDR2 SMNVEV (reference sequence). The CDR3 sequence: CASSLGTGVHTYGYTF. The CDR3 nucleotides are TGTGCCAGCAGTTTAGGGACAGGGGTCCACACTTATGGCTACACCTTC.

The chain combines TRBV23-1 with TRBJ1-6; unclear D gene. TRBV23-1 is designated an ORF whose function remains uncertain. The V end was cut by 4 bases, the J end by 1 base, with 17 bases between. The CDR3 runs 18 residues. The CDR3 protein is CASSPHIQGRSYNSPLHF. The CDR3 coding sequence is TGCGCCAGCAGTCCCCATATCCAAGGGAGGTCCTATAATTCACCCCTCCACTTT.

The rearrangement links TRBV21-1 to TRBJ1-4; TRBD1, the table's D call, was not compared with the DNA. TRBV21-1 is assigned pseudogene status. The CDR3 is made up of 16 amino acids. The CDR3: CASSKDGPSTNEKLFF. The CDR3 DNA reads TGTGCCAGCAGCAAAGATGGGCCGTCAACTAATGAAAAACTGTTTTTT.

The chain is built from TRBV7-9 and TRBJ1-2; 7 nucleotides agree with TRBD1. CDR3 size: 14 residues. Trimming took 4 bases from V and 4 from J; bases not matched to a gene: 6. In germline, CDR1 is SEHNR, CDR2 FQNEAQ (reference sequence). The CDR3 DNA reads TGTGCCAGCAGCTCCCTACAGGGGATCTATGGCTACACCTTC. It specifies CASSSLQGIYGYTF.

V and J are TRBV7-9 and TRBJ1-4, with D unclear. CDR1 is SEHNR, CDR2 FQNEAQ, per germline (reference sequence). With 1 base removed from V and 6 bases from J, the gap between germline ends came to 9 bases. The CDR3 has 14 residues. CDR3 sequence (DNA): TGTGCCAGCAGCTTAGGGACGGAGGATGAAAAACTGTTTTTT. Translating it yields CASSLGTEDEKLFF.

The CDR3 nucleotides are TGTGCCAGCAGCCCGGACAGGCAACTCCTCGGAAACACCATATATTTT. Protein sequence: CASSPDRQLLGNTIYF. This chain links TRBV5-5 with TRBJ1-3; 7 positions match TRBD1. This CDR3 is 16 amino acids long. Trimming cost V 4 bases and J 4 bases; bases outside gene matches: 11. Per germline, CDR1 SGHKS and CDR2 YYEKEE (reference sequence). The full variable domain, completed using reference TRBV5-5 and TRBJ1-3, is DAGVTQSPTHLIKTRGQQVTLRCSPISGHKSVSWYQQVLGQGPQFIFQYYEKEERGRGNFPDRFSARQFPNYSSELNVNALLLGDSALYLCASSPDRQLLGNTIYFGEGSWLTVV.

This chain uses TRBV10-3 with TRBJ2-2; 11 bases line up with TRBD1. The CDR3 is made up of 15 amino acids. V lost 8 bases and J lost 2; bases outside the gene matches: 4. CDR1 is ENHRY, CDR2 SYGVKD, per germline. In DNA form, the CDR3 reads TGTGCCATCCATGGGACAGGGGGTAACACCGGGGAGCTGTTTTTT. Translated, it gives CAIHGTGGNTGELFF.

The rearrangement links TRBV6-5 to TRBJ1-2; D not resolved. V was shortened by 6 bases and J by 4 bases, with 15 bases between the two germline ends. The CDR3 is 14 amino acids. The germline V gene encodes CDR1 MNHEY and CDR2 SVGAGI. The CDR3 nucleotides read TGTGCCAGCAGATCTCGTAGACATCTCTATGGCTACACCTTC. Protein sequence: CASRSRRHLYGYTF.

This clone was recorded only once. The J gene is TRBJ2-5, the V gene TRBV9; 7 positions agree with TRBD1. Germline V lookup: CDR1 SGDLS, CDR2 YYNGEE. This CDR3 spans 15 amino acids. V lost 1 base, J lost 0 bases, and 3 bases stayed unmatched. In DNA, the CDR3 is TGTGCCAGCAGCGTATGGGGACAGCACCAAGAGACCCAGTACTTC. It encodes CASSVWGQHQETQYF.

Here the CDR3 DNA reads TGTGCCAGCAGCCCCTCCTGGGGGGGCGAAGATACGCAGTATTTT. This gives the protein CASSPSWGGEDTQYF. The chain combines TRBV7-6 with TRBJ2-3; D is perhaps TRBD2 (7 bases). V shed 5 bases and J shed 5 bases, with 17 bases lying between them. Germline V gene data show CDR1 as SGHVS and CDR2 as FNYEAQ. CDR3 size: 15 residues.